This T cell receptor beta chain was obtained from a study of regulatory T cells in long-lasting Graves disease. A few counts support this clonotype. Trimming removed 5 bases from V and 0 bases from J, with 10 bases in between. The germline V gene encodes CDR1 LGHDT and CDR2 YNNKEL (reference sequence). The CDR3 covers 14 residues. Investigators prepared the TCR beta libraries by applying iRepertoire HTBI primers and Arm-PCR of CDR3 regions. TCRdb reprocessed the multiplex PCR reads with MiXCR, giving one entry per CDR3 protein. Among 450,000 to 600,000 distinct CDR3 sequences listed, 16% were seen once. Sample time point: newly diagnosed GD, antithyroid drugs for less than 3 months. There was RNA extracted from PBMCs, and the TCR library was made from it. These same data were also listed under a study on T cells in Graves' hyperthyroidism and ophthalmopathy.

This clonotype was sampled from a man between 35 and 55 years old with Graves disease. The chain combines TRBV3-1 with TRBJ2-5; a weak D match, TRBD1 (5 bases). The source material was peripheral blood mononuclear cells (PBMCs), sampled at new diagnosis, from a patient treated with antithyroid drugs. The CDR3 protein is CASSVGQNQETQYF. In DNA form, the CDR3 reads TGTGCCAGCAGCGTAGGACAAAACCAAGAGACCCAGTACTTC.